The subject of this entry is one TCR beta chain. The antigen is not known. Germline V lookup: CDR1 SQVTM, CDR2 ANQGSEA. The CDR3 runs 12 residues. J lost 9 bases, V lost 5 bases, and 6 bases had no gene match. The sample originates from a study of human T cells and chemical hapten exposure. Findings of the study overall: Expanded TCR counts at PT1 went up together with patch test score, a positive correlation.

As for time point: pre-sensitization, week 0. Described treatment: therapeutic diphenylcyclopropenone sensitization with weekly scalp DPC. Total RNA was extracted from unfractionated whole blood. Via MiXCR, TCRdb re-called the RACE reads, giving one row per CDR3 protein. The sample includes roughly 380,000 distinct CDR3 sequences, approximately 5% of them seen just once. The receptor was derived from a woman aged 50 to 60 with alopecia areata. Some clones in this sample may be carry-over from other donors' samples. The chain joins TRBV29-1 to TRBJ2-1; 8 bases agree with TRBD2. Sequenced material: whole blood, taken in connection with sensitization to the hapten diphenylcyclopropenone (DPC). This chain's CDR3 is CSVTGLAGEQFF. In nucleotides, the CDR3 is TGCAGCGTTACCGGACTAGCTGGTGAGCAGTTCTTC.